These 32 T cell receptor beta chains originate from one sample sequenced in a study of blood T cell repertoires in COVID-19. Clones were sequenced by immunoSEQ multiplex PCR, and TCRdb holds only the in-frame ones, with some missing. The sample shows around 250,000 clones, 80% to 90% of them seen only once. Sequenced input: peripheral blood. These receptors were collected from a woman in her 70s with COVID-19, enrolled during active disease.

The rearrangement links TRBV19 to TRBJ2-7; 13 bases agree with TRBD2. The CDR3 spans 16 residues. The V gene end was trimmed by 3 bases and the J gene end by 0 bases; junction bases not matched to a gene: 2. Per the germline V gene, CDR1 is LNHDA and CDR2 is SQIVND (reference sequence). The CDR3 coding sequence is TGTGCCAGTAGTATCGGACTAGCGGGGGCCTCCTACGAGCAGTACTTC. Amino acid sequence: CASSIGLAGASYEQYF.

Comment on this clone: A junction boundary mismatches the germline segment, possibly from a read error. The chain combines TRBV5-1 with TRBJ2-7; 7 bases map to TRBD2. The CDR3 loop spans 16 amino acids. Germline lookup yields CDR1 SGHRS and CDR2 YFSETQ. This chain's CDR3 is CASRLEVAGFTYEQYF. The CDR3 DNA sequence: TGCGCCAGCAGGTTGGAGGTAGCGGGTTTTACCTACGAGCAGTACTTC.

The gene calls are TRBV11-2 and TRBJ1-3; the D gene is possibly TRBD1 (6 bases). The ends were cut back, 1 base at V and 0 bases at J, with 10 bases in the middle. This CDR3 is 16 amino acids long. CDR1 and CDR2 from the germline V gene are SGHAT and FQNNGV. The CDR3 sequence: CASSLGQASSGNTIYF. In nucleotides, the CDR3 is TGTGCCAGCAGCTTAGGACAGGCGAGCTCTGGAAACACCATATATTTT.

The chain employs TRBV5-1 and TRBJ2-7; 8 nucleotides line up with TRBD2. Germline V gene lookup returns CDR1 SGHRS and CDR2 YFSETQ. The length of the CDR3 is 16 residues. V shed 3 bases, J shed 0 bases, and the junction held 8 bases outside the gene matches. CDR3 in DNA: TGCGCCAGCAGCTCCTCAAAGACTAGCGCCTCCTACGAGCAGTACTTC. Translation gives CASSSSKTSASYEQYF.

This rearrangement joins TRBV14 to TRBJ2-7; a weak D match, TRBD2 (5 bases). Trimming left V 4 bases short and J 3 bases short, with 16 bases between. Germline V gene lookup returns CDR1 SGHDN and CDR2 FVKESK. CDR3 length: 15 amino acids. In DNA form, the CDR3 reads TGTGCCAGCAGCCCCGAGGACTCCTCCATCTACGAGCAGTACTTC. This sequence encodes CASSPEDSSIYEQYF.

This clone has only one observation. The CDR3: CSASRMASGYTF. CDR3 sequence (DNA): TGCAGTGCTAGTCGTATGGCTTCCGGCTACACCTTC. The chain has TRBV20-1 and TRBJ1-2; D gene unclear. CDR3 length equals 12 residues. V dropped 3 bases and J dropped 8 bases, with 13 bases sitting between them. From germline, CDR1 is DFQATT and CDR2 SNEGSKA (reference sequence).

The V call is TRBV7-2, the J call TRBJ2-3; D might be TRBD2 (5 bases). The germline CDR1 and CDR2 sequences are SGHTA and FQGNSA. The CDR3 loop spans 15 amino acids. Trimming pared 1 base from V and 4 bases from J, leaving 12 bases between. The CDR3 loop is CASSLGSGFPDTQYF. The CDR3 DNA reads as TGTGCCAGCAGCTTAGGATCGGGGTTCCCAGATACGCAGTATTTT.

This sequence joins TRBV2 and TRBJ2-5; 10 bases line up with TRBD1. CDR3 length equals 14 residues. The V gene end was trimmed by 7 bases and the J gene end by 4 bases; junction bases not matched to a gene: 6. CDR1 SNHLY and CDR2 FYNNEI come from the germline V gene. The CDR3 is CASTRDRGGETQYF. CDR3 sequence (DNA): TGTGCCAGCACCCGGGACAGGGGAGGAGAGACCCAGTACTTC.

The chain recombines TRBV15 with TRBJ2-1; D is possibly TRBD2 (5 bases). V was cut by 0 bases and J by 10 bases, with 16 bases left in between. The CDR3 covers 15 residues. The germline V gene encodes CDR1 LNHNV and CDR2 YYDKDF (reference sequence). In DNA, the CDR3 is TGTGCCACCAGCAGAGACCCCCTCTACGGCGGGGAGCAGTTCTTC. The encoded protein is CATSRDPLYGGEQFF.

The V and J genes are TRBV7-2 and TRBJ2-7; D is possibly TRBD2 (5 bases). This CDR3 is 13 amino acids long. Between the trimmed V and J ends, which lost 4 bases and 5 bases, there was a span of 12 bases. Germline lookup yields CDR1 SGHTA and CDR2 FQGNSA. The CDR3 protein is CASSSRAGHEQYF. The CDR3 DNA reads TGTGCCAGCAGCTCCCGGGCGGGCCACGAGCAGTACTTC.

V gene TRBV2 combines with J gene TRBJ1-1; D is perhaps TRBD1 (5 bases). The germline CDR1 and CDR2 sequences are SNHLY and FYNNEI. Trimming shortened V by 4 bases and J by 5 bases, and 8 bases separated the two germline ends. There are 12 residues in the CDR3. CDR3 DNA: TGTGCCAGCAGTGCCCAGGGTACTGAAGCTTTCTTT. Its protein is CASSAQGTEAFF.

The genes are TRBV25-1 and TRBJ1-2; TRBD1 might be the D (5 bases). Germline CDR1 and CDR2: MGHDK and SYGVNS. Deletions cut 3 bases from V and 4 bases from J, with 9 bases between. This CDR3 contains 13 residues. DNA of the CDR3: TGTGCCAGCAGTGAGGCAGGGCCCTATGGCTACACCTTC. This encodes CASSEAGPYGYTF.

This chain's CDR3 is CASCLGRATETQYF. Here the CDR3 DNA reads TGTGCCTCATGCCTAGGGCGGGCCACGGAGACCCAGTACTTC. This chain links TRBV11-2 with TRBJ2-5, with D possibly being TRBD2 (5 bases). Germline CDR1 SGHAT, CDR2 FQNNGV. The CDR3 contains 14 residues. The V gene lost 11 bases and the J gene lost 5 bases, with 21 bases spanning the gap.

The V call is TRBV6-1, the J call TRBJ1-5; D unclear. V shed 2 bases and J shed 4 bases, with 15 bases lying between them. Germline CDR1 is MNHNS and CDR2 is SASEGT. CDR3 length: 16 amino acids. The CDR3 sequence is CASSEKRQLRNQPQHF. In DNA form, the CDR3 reads TGTGCCAGCAGTGAAAAGAGGCAGTTAAGGAATCAGCCCCAGCATTTT.

The chain joins TRBV3-1 (or the pseudogene TRBV3-2) to TRBJ1-2; no definite D call. CDR3 length: 13 amino acids. V was cut by 3 bases and J by 5 bases, with 10 bases left in between. Germline V gives CDR1 LGHDT, CDR2 YNNKEL (reference sequence). DNA of the CDR3: TGTGCCAGCAGCCAGTTCCAAACTTATGGCTACACCTTC. Amino acid sequence: CASSQFQTYGYTF.

The chain carries TRBV4-2 and TRBJ1-2; the match to TRBD1 covers 7 bases. Looked up from germline, CDR1 is LGHNA and CDR2 is YNFKEQ. This CDR3 comprises 14 residues. The junction had 6 bases not matched to a gene; V was cut back by 4 bases and J by 4 bases. The CDR3 nucleotides are TGTGCCAGCAGCCCCTCCGGGACAGTCTATGGCTACACCTTC. Its protein product is CASSPSGTVYGYTF.

The chain is built from TRBV6-5 and TRBJ2-1; the match to TRBD2 covers 11 bases. This CDR3 region has 15 residues. V was clipped by 6 bases and J by 7 bases; unmatched bases: 8. Germline V gene sequence: CDR1 MNHEY, CDR2 SVGAGI. This CDR3 is CASRLLAGVPNEQFF. CDR3 in DNA: TGTGCCAGCAGATTACTAGCGGGAGTACCTAATGAGCAGTTCTTC.

The gene calls are TRBV14 and TRBJ1-1, with 10 bases aligning to TRBD1. The CDR3 covers 19 residues. Germline assignment: CDR1 SGHDN and CDR2 FVKESK. The V and J ends lost 1 base and 0 bases, in that order; junction bases with no gene match: 11. Here the CDR3 DNA reads TGTGCCAGCAGCCAAGGGGGGACAGGGGAAACAGTGATGAACACTGAAGCTTTCTTT. Translated, it gives CASSQGGTGETVMNTEAFF.

The rearrangement uses TRBV19 and TRBJ2-3; 10 bases match TRBD1. Germline values: CDR1 LNHDA, CDR2 SQIVND (reference sequence). The J segment lost 3 bases and the V segment lost 4 bases, leaving 7 bases of the junction unmatched. The CDR3 runs 16 residues. The DNA of the CDR3 is TGTGCCAGTAGTACCCACCGGGACAGGGGAACAGATACGCAGTATTTT. It specifies CASSTHRDRGTDTQYF. The whole variable domain, filled in from reference TRBV19 and TRBJ2-3, reads DGGITQSPKYLFRKEGQNVTLSCEQNLNHDAMYWYRQDPGQGLRLIYYSQIVNDFQKGDIAEGYSVSREKKESFPLTVTSAQKNPTAFYLCASSTHRDRGTDTQYFGPGTRLTVL.

This chain links TRBV4-3 with TRBJ2-7, with D maybe TRBD1 (6 bases). V shed 4 bases and J shed 4 bases, with 14 bases lying between them. Germline CDR1 is LGHNA and CDR2 is YSLEER. This CDR3 spans 14 amino acids. The CDR3 nucleotides read TGCGCCAGCAGCCCATCCGGGACACTTTACGAGCAGTACTTC. Protein product: CASSPSGTLYEQYF.

The chain links TRBV5-1 to TRBJ1-6; the D is unclear. V shed 0 bases and J shed 4 bases, with 8 bases lying between them. Looked up from germline, CDR1 is SGHRS and CDR2 is YFSETQ. CDR3 length: 15 residues. DNA of the CDR3: TGCGCCAGCAGCTTGGCCGGCGGGTATAATTCACCCCTCCACTTT. Amino acids: CASSLAGGYNSPLHF.

The chain is built from TRBV3-1 (or the pseudogene TRBV3-2) and TRBJ1-1; unclear D gene. CDR3 length equals 13 residues. Trimming left V 1 base short and J 0 bases short, with 3 bases between. The germline V gene encodes CDR1 LGHDT and CDR2 YNNKEL (reference sequence). As DNA, the CDR3 is TGTGCCAGCAGCCAAGTCATGAACACTGAAGCTTTCTTT. Residues: CASSQVMNTEAFF.

V usage is TRBV7-2 and J usage is TRBJ1-2, with D possibly TRBD1 on 5 matching bases. This CDR3 is 13 amino acids long. Per germline, CDR1 SGHTA and CDR2 FQGNSA. V was cut by 1 base and J by 8 bases, with 11 bases left in between. The CDR3 loop is CASSLGGAQGYTF. CDR3 sequence (DNA): TGTGCCAGCAGCTTAGGCGGGGCGCAAGGCTACACCTTC.

In DNA, the CDR3 is TGTGCCAGCAGCCCTAGGACAGGGTCGTATGGCTACACCTTC. This encodes CASSPRTGSYGYTF. The chain links TRBV7-2 to TRBJ1-2, with TRBD1 matching 8 bases. Germline values: CDR1 SGHTA, CDR2 FQGNSA. The CDR3 has 14 amino acids. Trimming cost V 5 bases and J 5 bases; bases outside gene matches: 7.

The chain joins TRBV30 to TRBJ2-2, with 12 bases identical to TRBD2. Germline trimming cut 8 bases from V and 4 bases from J; bases unmatched to any gene: 8. CDR1 is GTSNPN, CDR2 SVGIG, per germline (reference sequence). The CDR3 has 15 residues. This CDR3 is CAQLAGGLTTGELFF. The CDR3 coding sequence is TGTGCCCAACTAGCGGGAGGTTTGACCACCGGGGAGCTGTTTTTT.

The CDR3 coding sequence is TGTGCCAGCTCACCCGACAGGGGGTCGCTGACAACTAATGAAAAACTGTTTTTT. It yields the protein CASSPDRGSLTTNEKLFF. The gene calls are TRBV18 and TRBJ1-4, with 9 bases identical to TRBD1. The CDR3 contains 18 residues. Trimming removed 3 bases from V and 0 bases from J; junction bases left unmatched: 8. The germline V gene encodes CDR1 KGHSH and CDR2 LQKENI.

The CDR3 protein is CASSSGNEQFF. CDR3 DNA: TGTGCCAGCAGTTCCGGGAATGAGCAGTTCTTC. The genes are TRBV27 and TRBJ2-1, with D hard to call. The V and J ends lost 4 bases and 7 bases respectively, with 5 bases between them. This CDR3 is 11 amino acids long. Germline CDR1 reads MNHEY; CDR2 reads SMNVEV (reference sequence).

A remark on this clone: The same CDR3 can be traced to other DNA sequences in this sample. The genes are TRBV7-3 and TRBJ2-2; TRBD1 matches at 9 bases. Germline V gene data show CDR1 as SGHTA and CDR2 as FQGTGA. The junction had 4 bases not matched to a gene; V was cut back by 5 bases and J by 3 bases. The CDR3 runs 15 residues. In nucleotides, the CDR3 is TGTGCCAGCAGCCCGGACAGGGGACACACCGGGGAGCTGTTTTTT. Its protein product is CASSPDRGHTGELFF.

The V gene is TRBV6-5, the J gene TRBJ2-7; D may be TRBD1 (5 bases). With 8 bases removed from V and 7 bases from J, the gap between germline ends came to 12 bases. The CDR3 contains 11 residues. CDR1 and CDR2 from the germline V gene are MNHEY and SVGAGI. CDR3 bases: TGTGCCAGCGGACCGCAGGGAGAGCAGTACTTC. It specifies CASGPQGEQYF.

The gene calls are TRBV29-1 and TRBJ1-4; D may be TRBD1 (6 bases). The CDR3 length is 12 residues. Germline CDR1 SQVTM, CDR2 ANQGSEA. The CDR3 DNA sequence: TGCAGTGCTCGGGACACGAATGAAAAACTGTTTTTT. Translation: CSARDTNEKLFF.

The genes are TRBV6-6 and TRBJ1-3, with D hard to call. The CDR3 contains 14 residues. Germline V gene sequence: CDR1 MNHNY, CDR2 SVGAGI (reference sequence). V lost 7 bases, J lost 0 bases, and 10 bases lay in between. CDR3: CASIDASSGNTIYF. In nucleotides, the CDR3 is TGTGCCAGCATTGACGCTAGCTCTGGAAACACCATATATTTT.

The J gene is TRBJ2-2, the V gene TRBV9, with 7 positions matching TRBD2. Germline trimming cut 0 bases from V and 3 bases from J; bases unmatched to any gene: 5. The germline V gene has CDR1 SGDLS and CDR2 YYNGEE. The CDR3 spans 16 residues. The CDR3 reads CASSVDPSGHTGELFF. CDR3 coding DNA: TGTGCCAGCAGCGTAGACCCTAGCGGACACACCGGGGAGCTGTTTTTT.